These T cell receptor beta chains were read from a single sample in a study of blood T cell repertoires in COVID-19. The repertoire was sequenced with immunoSEQ multiplex PCR; TCRdb's copy has only in-frame clones and lacks some. The sample comprises about 390,000 clones, around 87% of which are singletons, and roughly 2.1% rests with the top ten. Sequencing was performed on peripheral blood. The receptors here all came from a woman aged 60 to 75 with COVID-19, enrolled during active disease. Each CDR3 is given with its conserved first and last residue. The order of the fields is V gene, J gene, CDR3 protein.

TRBV28	TRBJ1-1	CASTGGTEAFF
TRBV5-5	TRBJ1-5	CASSERTGGSNQPQHF
TRBV10-2	TRBJ2-1	CASTSGRFEQFF
TRBV27	TRBJ2-5	CASSSSGGLWSETQYF
TRBV19	TRBJ1-4	CASSIGGKLFF
TRBV18	TRBJ2-2	CASSPPGLRTGELFF
TRBV15	TRBJ2-1	CATSPQGRAYNEQFF
TRBV14	TRBJ2-1	CASSPAGARLNEQFF
TRBV21-1	TRBJ1-3	CASTKRISGASETFSGNTIYF
TRBV19	TRBJ1-4	CASSIAAAGYEKLFF
TRBV7-3	TRBJ2-2	CASLPKSGPNTGELFF
TRBV18	TRBJ1-2	CASSPEGSGGGYTF
TRBV3-1/TRBV3-2	TRBJ2-1	CASSQIGEQFF
TRBV27	TRBJ2-5	CASRLAGDIQETQYF
TRBV6-5	TRBJ2-5	CASAPRGQETQYF
TRBV27	TRBJ1-5	CASSFGGLSNQPQHF
TRBV11-2	TRBJ1-2	CASRRAGTDGYTF
TRBV7-2	TRBJ2-3	CASIQGDTQYF
TRBV10-3	TRBJ2-7	CAVKGGGTAYEQYF
TRBV13	TRBJ2-1	CASSPRSQTYNEQFF
TRBV2	TRBJ1-5	CASSGRDRGNQPQHF
TRBV7-2	TRBJ2-1	CASSSGPGLEILF
TRBV20-1	TRBJ1-5	CSASTGGHSNQPQHF
TRBV14	TRBJ1-6	CASSQDWGQGSSYNSPLHF
TRBV11-2	TRBJ2-5	CASSLGAGPNRETQYF
TRBV2	TRBJ2-2	CAGAGTSGVGELFF
TRBV4-1	TRBJ2-3	CASSQGVGLAGGRVTDTQYF
TRBV5-1	TRBJ2-1	CASSLLAGADNEQFF
TRBV5-1	TRBJ2-7	CASSFGDLPRSVQYF
TRBV7-8	TRBJ2-7	CASSLYRNYEQYF
TRBV2	TRBJ1-6	CASSGTGDYGPLHF
TRBV29-1	TRBJ1-2	CSVEEASNYGYTF
TRBV16	TRBJ1-1	CASSHGRGAGTEAFF
TRBV29-1	TRBJ2-1	CSVRQDRGRNEQFF
TRBV28	TRBJ2-7	CATRGGATYEQYF
TRBV7-6	TRBJ2-5	CASSLVGGNQETQYF
TRBV6-1	TRBJ2-7	CASSDEALEQYF
TRBV29-1	TRBJ2-5	CSVDLGGRSETQYF
TRBV6-5	TRBJ2-3	CASSRTTSSTDTQYF
TRBV4-2	TRBJ2-5	CASSQGLAGTAETQYF
TRBV5-1	TRBJ1-2	CASSLATGFELLGYTF
TRBV5-4	TRBJ2-3	CASSLQAQDTQYF
TRBV10-1	TRBJ2-7	CASSERQGWIEQYF
TRBV5-4	TRBJ1-1	CASSFSGVNTEAFF
TRBV5-4	TRBJ2-7	CASSIDRTYEQYF
TRBV7-8	TRBJ2-5	CASSLASPGQPLETQYF
TRBV4-2	TRBJ1-1	CASSQDGRGSNTEAFF
TRBV28	TRBJ1-2	CASSLVLVRLSGYTF
TRBV11-2	TRBJ2-1	CASSSPTTSRGFF
TRBV5-1	TRBJ2-3	CASSPTGQGRTDTQYF